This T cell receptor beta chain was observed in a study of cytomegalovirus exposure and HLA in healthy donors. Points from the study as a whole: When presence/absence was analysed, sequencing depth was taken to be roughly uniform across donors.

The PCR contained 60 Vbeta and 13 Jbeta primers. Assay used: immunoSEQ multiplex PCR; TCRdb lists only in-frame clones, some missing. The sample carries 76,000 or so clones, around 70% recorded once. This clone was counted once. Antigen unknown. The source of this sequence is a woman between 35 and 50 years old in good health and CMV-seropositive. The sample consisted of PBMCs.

The CDR3 spells CASSLGRGDTQYF. The CDR3 DNA follows: TGTGCCAGCAGCTTAGGCCGGGGAGATACGCAGTATTTT. V and J are TRBV7-2 and TRBJ2-3; weak D call: TRBD2 (5 bases). Germline CDR1 and CDR2: SGHTA and FQGNSA. The CDR3 is 13 amino acids. Trimming took 1 base from V and 5 from J, leaving 7 bases between them.